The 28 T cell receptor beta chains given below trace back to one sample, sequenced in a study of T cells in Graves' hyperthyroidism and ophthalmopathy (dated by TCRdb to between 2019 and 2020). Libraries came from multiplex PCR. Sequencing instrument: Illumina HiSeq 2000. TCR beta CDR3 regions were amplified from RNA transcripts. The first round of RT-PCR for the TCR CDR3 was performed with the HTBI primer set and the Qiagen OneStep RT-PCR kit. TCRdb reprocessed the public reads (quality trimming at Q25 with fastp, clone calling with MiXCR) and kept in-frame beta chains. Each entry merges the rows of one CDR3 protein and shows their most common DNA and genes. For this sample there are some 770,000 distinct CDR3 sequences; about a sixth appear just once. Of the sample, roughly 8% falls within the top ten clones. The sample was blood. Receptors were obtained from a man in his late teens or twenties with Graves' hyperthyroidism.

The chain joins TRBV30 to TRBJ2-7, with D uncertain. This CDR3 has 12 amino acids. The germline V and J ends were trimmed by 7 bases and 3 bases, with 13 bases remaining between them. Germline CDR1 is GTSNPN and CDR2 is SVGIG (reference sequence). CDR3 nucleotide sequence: TGTGCCTTCACCCTAGGACGCTACGAGCAGTACTTC. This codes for CAFTLGRYEQYF.

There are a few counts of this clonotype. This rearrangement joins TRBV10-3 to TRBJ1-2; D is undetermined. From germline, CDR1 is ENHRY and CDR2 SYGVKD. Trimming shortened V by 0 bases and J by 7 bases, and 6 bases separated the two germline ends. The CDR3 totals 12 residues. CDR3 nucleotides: TGTGCCATCAGTGAGTCTTGGGCTGGCTACACCTTC. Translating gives CAISESWAGYTF.

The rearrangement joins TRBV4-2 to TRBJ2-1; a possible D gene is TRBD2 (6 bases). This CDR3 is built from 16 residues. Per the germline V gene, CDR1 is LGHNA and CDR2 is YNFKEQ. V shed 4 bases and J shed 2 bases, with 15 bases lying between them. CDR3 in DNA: TGTGCCAGCAGCCCAGGGACTCCCCGGCCCTACAATGAGCAGTTCTTC. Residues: CASSPGTPRPYNEQFF.

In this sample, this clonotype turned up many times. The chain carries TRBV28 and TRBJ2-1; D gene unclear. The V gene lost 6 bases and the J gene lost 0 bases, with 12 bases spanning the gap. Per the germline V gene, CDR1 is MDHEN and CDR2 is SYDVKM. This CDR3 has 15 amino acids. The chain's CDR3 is CASSNSGGSYNEQFF. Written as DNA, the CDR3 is TGTGCCAGCAGCAATTCGGGCGGCTCCTACAATGAGCAGTTCTTC.

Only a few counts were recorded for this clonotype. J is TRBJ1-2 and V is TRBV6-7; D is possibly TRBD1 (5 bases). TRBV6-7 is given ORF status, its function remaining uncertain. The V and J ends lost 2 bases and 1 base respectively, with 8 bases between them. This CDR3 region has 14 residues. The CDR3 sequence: CASSYTRGNYGYTF. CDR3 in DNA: TGTGCCAGCAGTTACACAAGGGGTAACTATGGCTACACCTTC.

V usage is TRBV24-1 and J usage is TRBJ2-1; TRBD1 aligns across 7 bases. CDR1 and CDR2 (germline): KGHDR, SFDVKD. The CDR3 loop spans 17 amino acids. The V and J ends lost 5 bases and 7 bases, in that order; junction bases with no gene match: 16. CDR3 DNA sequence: TGTGCCACCAGTGGTGCGGTACAGGGGTGGATTTTGAATGAGCAGTTCTTC. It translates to CATSGAVQGWILNEQFF.

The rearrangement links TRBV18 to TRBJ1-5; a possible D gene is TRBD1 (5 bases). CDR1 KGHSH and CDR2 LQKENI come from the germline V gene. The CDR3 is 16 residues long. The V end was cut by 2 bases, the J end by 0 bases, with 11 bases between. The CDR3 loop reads CASSPSTDSSNQPQHF. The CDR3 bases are TGTGCCAGCTCACCATCTACAGACAGTAGCAATCAGCCCCAGCATTTT.

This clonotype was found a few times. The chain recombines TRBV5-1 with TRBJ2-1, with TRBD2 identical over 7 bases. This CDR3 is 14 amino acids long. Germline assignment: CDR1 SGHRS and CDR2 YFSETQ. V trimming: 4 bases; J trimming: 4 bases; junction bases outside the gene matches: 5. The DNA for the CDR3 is TGCGCCAGCAGCCCGGGACTAAATTACAATGAGCAGTTCTTC. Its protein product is CASSPGLNYNEQFF.

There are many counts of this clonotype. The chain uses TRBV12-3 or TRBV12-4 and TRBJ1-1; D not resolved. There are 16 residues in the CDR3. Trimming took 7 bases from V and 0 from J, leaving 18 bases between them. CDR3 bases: TGTGCCAGCATGCGGGGTCGGGAAAACATGAACACTGAAGCTTTCTTT. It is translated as CASMRGRENMNTEAFF.

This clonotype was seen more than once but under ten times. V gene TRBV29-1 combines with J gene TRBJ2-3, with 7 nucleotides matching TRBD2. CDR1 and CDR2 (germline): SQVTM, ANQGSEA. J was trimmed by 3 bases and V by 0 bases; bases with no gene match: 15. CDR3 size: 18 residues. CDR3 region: CSVEDGSGGAGRTDTQYF. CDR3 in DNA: TGCAGCGTTGAAGATGGAAGCGGAGGAGCGGGAAGAACAGATACGCAGTATTTT.

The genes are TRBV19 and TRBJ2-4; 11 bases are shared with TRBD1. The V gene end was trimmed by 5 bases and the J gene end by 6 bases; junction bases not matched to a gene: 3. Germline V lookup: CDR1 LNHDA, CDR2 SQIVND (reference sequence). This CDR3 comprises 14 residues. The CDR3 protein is CASSDGQGANIQYF. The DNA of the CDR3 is TGTGCCAGTAGTGACGGACAGGGGGCAAACATTCAGTACTTC.

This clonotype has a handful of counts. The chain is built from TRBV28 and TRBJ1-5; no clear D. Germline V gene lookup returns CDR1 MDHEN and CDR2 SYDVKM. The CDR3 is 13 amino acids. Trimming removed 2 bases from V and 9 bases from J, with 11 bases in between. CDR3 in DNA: TGTGCCAGCAGTTTAGGGCTGACTTGGCCCCAGCATTTT. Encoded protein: CASSLGLTWPQHF.

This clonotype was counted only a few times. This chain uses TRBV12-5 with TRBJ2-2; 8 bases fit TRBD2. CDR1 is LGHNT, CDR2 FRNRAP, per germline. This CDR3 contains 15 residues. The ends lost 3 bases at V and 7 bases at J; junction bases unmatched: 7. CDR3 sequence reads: CASGFSSGRIGELFF. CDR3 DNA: TGTGCTAGTGGTTTTTCCAGCGGGAGAATCGGGGAGCTGTTTTTT. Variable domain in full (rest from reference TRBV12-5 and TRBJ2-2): DARVTQTPRHKVTEMGQEVTMRCQPILGHNTVFWYRQTMMQGLELLAYFRNRAPLDDSGMPKDRFSAEMPDATLATLKIQPSEPRDSAVYFCASGFSSGRIGELFFGEGSRLTVL.

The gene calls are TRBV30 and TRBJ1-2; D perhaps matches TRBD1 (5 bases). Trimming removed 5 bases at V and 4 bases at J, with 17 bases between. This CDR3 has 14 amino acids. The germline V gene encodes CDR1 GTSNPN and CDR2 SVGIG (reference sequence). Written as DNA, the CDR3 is TGTGCCTGGTCCGGGAATCCAAGGGGCTATGGCTACACCTTC. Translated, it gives CAWSGNPRGYGYTF.

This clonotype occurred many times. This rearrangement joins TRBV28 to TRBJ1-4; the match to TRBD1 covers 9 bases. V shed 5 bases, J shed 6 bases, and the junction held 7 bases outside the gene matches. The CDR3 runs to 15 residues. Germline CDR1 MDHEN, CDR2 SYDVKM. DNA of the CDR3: TGTGCCAGCAGTCTCCGGGACAGGGTGTATGAAAAACTGTTTTTT. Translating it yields CASSLRDRVYEKLFF.

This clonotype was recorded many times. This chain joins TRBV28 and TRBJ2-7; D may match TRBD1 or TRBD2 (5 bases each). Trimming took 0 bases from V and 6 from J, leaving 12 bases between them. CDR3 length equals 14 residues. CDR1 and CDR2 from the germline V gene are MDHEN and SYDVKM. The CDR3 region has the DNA TGTGCCAGCAGTTTATGCCGGGACCTCTGCGAGCAGTACTTC. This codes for CASSLCRDLCEQYF.

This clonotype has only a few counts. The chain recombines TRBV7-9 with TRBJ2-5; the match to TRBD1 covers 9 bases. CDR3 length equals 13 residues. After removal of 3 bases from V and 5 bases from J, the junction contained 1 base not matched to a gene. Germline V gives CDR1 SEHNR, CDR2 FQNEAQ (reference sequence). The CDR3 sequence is CASSFDRGETQYF. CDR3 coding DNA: TGTGCCAGCAGCTTTGACAGGGGGGAGACCCAGTACTTC.

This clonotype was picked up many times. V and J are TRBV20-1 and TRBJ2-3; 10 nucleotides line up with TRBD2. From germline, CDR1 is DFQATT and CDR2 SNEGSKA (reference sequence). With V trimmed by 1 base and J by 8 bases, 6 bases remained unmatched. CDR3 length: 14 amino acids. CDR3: CSARVLAGDGTQYF. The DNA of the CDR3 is TGCAGTGCTAGAGTGCTAGCGGGAGATGGTACGCAGTATTTT.

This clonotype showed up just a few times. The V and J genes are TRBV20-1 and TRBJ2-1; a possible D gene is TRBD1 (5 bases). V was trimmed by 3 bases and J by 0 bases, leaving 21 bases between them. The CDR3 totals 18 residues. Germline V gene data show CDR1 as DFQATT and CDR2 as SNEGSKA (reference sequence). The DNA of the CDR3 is TGCAGTGCTAGGGGGCCCCGGGTTCAGGGAATCTCCTACAATGAGCAGTTCTTC. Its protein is CSARGPRVQGISYNEQFF.

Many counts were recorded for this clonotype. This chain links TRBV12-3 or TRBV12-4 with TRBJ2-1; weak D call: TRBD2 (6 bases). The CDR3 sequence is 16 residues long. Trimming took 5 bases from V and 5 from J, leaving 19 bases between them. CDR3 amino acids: CASSPLGGEIDNEQFF. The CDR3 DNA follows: TGTGCCAGCAGTCCGCTGGGAGGCGAGATCGACAATGAGCAGTTCTTC.

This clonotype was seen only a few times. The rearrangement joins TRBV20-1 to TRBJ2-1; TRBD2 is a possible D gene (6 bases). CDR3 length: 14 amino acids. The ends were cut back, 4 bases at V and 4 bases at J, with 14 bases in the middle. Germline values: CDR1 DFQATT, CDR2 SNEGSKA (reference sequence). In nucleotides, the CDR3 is TGCAGTGCTAAACGAAGCGGGTCTTACAATGAGCAGTTCTTC. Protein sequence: CSAKRSGSYNEQFF.

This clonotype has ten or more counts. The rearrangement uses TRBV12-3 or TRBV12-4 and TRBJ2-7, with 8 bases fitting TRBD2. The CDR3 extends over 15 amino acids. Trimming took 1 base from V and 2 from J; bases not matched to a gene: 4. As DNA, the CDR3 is TGTGCCAGCAGTTTAGGGCTAGCGGGTGCCTACGAGCAGTACTTC. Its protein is CASSLGLAGAYEQYF.

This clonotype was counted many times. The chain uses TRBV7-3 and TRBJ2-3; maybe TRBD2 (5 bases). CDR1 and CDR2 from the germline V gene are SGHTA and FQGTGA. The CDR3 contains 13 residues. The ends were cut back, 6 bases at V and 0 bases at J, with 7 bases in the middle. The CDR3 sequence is CASRTGSTDTQYF. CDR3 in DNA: TGTGCCAGCAGGACGGGGAGCACAGATACGCAGTATTTT.

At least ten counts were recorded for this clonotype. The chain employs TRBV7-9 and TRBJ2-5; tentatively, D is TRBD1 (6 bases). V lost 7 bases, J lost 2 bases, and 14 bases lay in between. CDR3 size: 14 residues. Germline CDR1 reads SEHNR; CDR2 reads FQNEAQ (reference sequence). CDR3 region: CASTPGQTQETQYF. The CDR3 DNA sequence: TGTGCCAGCACCCCCGGACAGACTCAAGAGACCCAGTACTTC.

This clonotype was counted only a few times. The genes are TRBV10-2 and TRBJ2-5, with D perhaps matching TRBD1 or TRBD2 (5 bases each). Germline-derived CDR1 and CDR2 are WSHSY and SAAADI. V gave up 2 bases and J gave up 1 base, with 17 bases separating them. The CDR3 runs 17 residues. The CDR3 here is CASSEIETGTFQETQYF. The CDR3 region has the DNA TGCGCCAGCAGTGAGATTGAAACCGGGACGTTCCAAGAGACCCAGTACTTC.

DNA for the CDR3: TGCGCCAGCAGCGCAGGGACTAGCGGCCCAGCCCCAGATACGCAGTATTTT. Amino acids: CASSAGTSGPAPDTQYF. The chain couples TRBV5-1 to TRBJ2-3; TRBD2 aligns across 11 bases. This CDR3 region has 17 residues. V shed 4 bases and J 4 bases; nucleotides not matched to a gene: 11. Germline CDR1 SGHRS, CDR2 YFSETQ.

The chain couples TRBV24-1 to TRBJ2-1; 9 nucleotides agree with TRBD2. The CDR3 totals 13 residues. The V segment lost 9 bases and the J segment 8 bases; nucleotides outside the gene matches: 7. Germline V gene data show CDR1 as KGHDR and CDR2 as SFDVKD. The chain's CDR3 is CATSGTSRDEQFF. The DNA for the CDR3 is TGTGCCACCTCCGGGACTAGCAGGGATGAGCAGTTCTTC.

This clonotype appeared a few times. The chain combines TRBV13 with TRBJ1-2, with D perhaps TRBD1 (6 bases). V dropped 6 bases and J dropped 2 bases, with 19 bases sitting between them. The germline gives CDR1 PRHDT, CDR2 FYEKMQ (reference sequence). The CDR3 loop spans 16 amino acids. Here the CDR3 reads CASSSGGGSENYGYTF. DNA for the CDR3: TGTGCCAGCAGTTCGGGCGGGGGCTCGGAAAACTATGGCTACACCTTC.